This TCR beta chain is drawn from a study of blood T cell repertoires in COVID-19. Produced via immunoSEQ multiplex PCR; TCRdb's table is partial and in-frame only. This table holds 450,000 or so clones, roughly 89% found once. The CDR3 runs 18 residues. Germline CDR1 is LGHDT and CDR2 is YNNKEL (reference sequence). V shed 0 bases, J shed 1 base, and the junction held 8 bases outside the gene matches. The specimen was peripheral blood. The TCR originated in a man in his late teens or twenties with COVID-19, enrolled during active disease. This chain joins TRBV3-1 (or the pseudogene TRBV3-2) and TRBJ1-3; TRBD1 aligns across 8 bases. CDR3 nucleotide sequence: TGTGCCAGCAGCCAAGATTTTCGCACAGGGGGTTCTGGAAACACCATATATTTT. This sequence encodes CASSQDFRTGGSGNTIYF.